What follows are 20 T cell receptor beta chains derived from one specimen sequenced in a study of beta chain features in type 1 diabetes. As every portion of the isolated RNA was reverse transcribed, the sequencing read expressed TCRB transcripts. Assay used: immunoSEQ multiplex PCR; TCRdb lists only in-frame clones, some missing. The data show hundreds of thousands of clones, 12% to 15% seen once. Input material: central memory CD4+ T cells from blood. The source of these receptors is a man younger than 40 in good health.

The V gene is TRBV4-1, the J gene TRBJ2-5; no definite D call. Germline assignment: CDR1 MGHRA and CDR2 YSYEKL. Trimming took 1 base from V and 0 from J, leaving 9 bases between them. This CDR3 spans 15 amino acids. The CDR3 loop is CASSQARKYQETQYF. CDR3 coding DNA: TGCGCCAGCAGCCAAGCGAGGAAGTACCAAGAGACCCAGTACTTC.

The chain couples TRBV9 to TRBJ1-1; tentative D call: TRBD1 (5 bases). Germline V gene sequence: CDR1 SGDLS, CDR2 YYNGEE. V was pared by 4 bases and J by 0 bases, with 16 bases between. This CDR3 region has 16 residues. The CDR3 reads CASSSLGTGMNTEAFF. CDR3 DNA sequence: TGTGCCAGCAGCTCCCTCGGCACAGGCATGAACACTGAAGCTTTCTTT.

This clone was detected only a few times. Other DNA variants within this sample encode the same CDR3. V is TRBV6-5 and J is TRBJ1-2; possible D gene TRBD1, 5 bases. The V and J ends lost 0 bases and 0 bases respectively, with 8 bases between them. Looked up from germline, CDR1 is MNHEY and CDR2 is SVGAGI. The CDR3 is 15 amino acids. CDR3 sequence reads: CASSYSGTANYGYTF. As DNA, the CDR3 is TGTGCCAGCAGTTACTCGGGGACGGCTAACTATGGCTACACCTTC.

The V gene is TRBV6-6, the J gene TRBJ2-1; weak D call: TRBD2 (5 bases). The CDR3 covers 14 residues. Germline CDR1 reads MNHNY; CDR2 reads SVGAGI (reference sequence). V shed 0 bases and J shed 4 bases, with 7 bases lying between them. For the CDR3, the DNA is TGTGCCAGCAGTTACTCGAGAGGGTACAATGAGCAGTTCTTC. Amino acids: CASSYSRGYNEQFF.

The V call is TRBV2, the J call TRBJ2-7; no clear D gene. From germline, CDR1 is SNHLY and CDR2 FYNNEI. The ends were cut back, 6 bases at V and 4 bases at J, with 10 bases in the middle. The CDR3 loop spans 12 amino acids. The CDR3 protein is CASSKGGYEQYF. CDR3 DNA sequence: TGTGCCAGCAGCAAGGGTGGGTACGAGCAGTACTTC.

There are a few counts of this clone. This chain joins TRBV21-1 and TRBJ2-5; the table's D call, TRBD2, has no DNA check behind it. TRBV21-1 is classified as a pseudogene. The CDR3 runs to 21 residues. In nucleotides, the CDR3 is TGTGCCAGCAGCAATATGTCTCGGTTTAAGGTCCGGGACTATGCCCAAGAGACCCAGTACTTC. The encoded protein is CASSNMSRFKVRDYAQETQYF.

This clone occurred many times. The chain couples TRBV6-1 to TRBJ2-4, with D possibly matching TRBD1 (7 bases). The CDR3 totals 15 residues. Trimming shortened V by 5 bases and J by 2 bases, and 13 bases separated the two germline ends. Germline V gene data show CDR1 as MNHNS and CDR2 as SASEGT. DNA of the CDR3: TGTGCCAGCAGTTCCAGGGGGGCACCCAAAAACATTCAGTACTTC. Amino acid sequence: CASSSRGAPKNIQYF.

This clone has only a few counts. The rearrangement uses TRBV5-1 and TRBJ1-1; D is perhaps TRBD1 (5 bases). The CDR3 is 14 residues long. Deletions cut 0 bases from V and 4 bases from J, with 10 bases between. CDR1 and CDR2 from the germline V gene are SGHRS and YFSETQ. The CDR3 region has the DNA TGCGCCAGCAGCTTGGTCGGGGGTGCCACTGAAGCTTTCTTT. Protein product: CASSLVGGATEAFF.

The V call is TRBV6-1, the J call TRBJ2-3, with D possibly TRBD2 on 5 matching bases. The V and J ends lost 5 bases and 6 bases respectively, with 15 bases between them. The CDR3 is made up of 14 amino acids. Germline V gene sequence: CDR1 MNHNS, CDR2 SASEGT. The CDR3 DNA sequence: TGTGCCAGCAGTCTTAGGACTCAGAGGGATACGCAGTATTTT. This codes for CASSLRTQRDTQYF.

The chain combines TRBV2 with TRBJ2-6, with D unclear. Trimming took 8 bases from V and 0 from J, leaving 8 bases between them. Germline V gene lookup returns CDR1 SNHLY and CDR2 FYNNEI. The CDR3 length is 14 residues. CDR3 nucleotides: TGTGCCAGCCGCCTACGCTCTGGGGCCAACGTCCTGACTTTC. Its protein is CASRLRSGANVLTF.

This clone occurred many times. The identical CDR3 is also encoded by other nucleotide sequences in the sample. The chain has TRBV19 and TRBJ2-6, with D possibly being TRBD2 (5 bases). Germline values: CDR1 LNHDA, CDR2 SQIVND (reference sequence). The V end lost 2 bases, the J end lost 2 bases, and 16 bases lay between the germline ends. This CDR3 comprises 18 residues. The DNA for the CDR3 is TGTGCCAGTAGTATACCTCGGGCAGCGGCGGCTGGGGCCAACGTCCTGACTTTC. Amino acid sequence: CASSIPRAAAAGANVLTF.

This clone was detected only a few times. The V and J genes are TRBV6-1 and TRBJ2-1; no clear D gene. The length of the CDR3 is 12 residues. V was clipped by 5 bases and J by 2 bases, with 4 bases between them. The germline V gene has CDR1 MNHNS and CDR2 SASEGT. The CDR3 reads CASSLTYNEQFF. The CDR3 coding sequence is TGTGCCAGCAGTCTGACCTACAATGAGCAGTTCTTC.

The J gene is TRBJ2-1, the V gene TRBV9; D not certain. The CDR3 length is 17 residues. Germline-derived CDR1 and CDR2 are SGDLS and YYNGEE. V was shortened by 0 bases and J by 0 bases, with 13 bases between the two germline ends. Here the CDR3 reads CASSVGARVSSYNEQFF. The CDR3 bases are TGTGCCAGCAGCGTAGGGGCCCGCGTTAGCTCCTACAATGAGCAGTTCTTC.

This clone was recorded a few times. The chain is built from TRBV15 and TRBJ2-7, with TRBD2 identical over 8 bases. The CDR3 runs to 16 residues. Germline-derived CDR1 and CDR2 are LNHNV and YYDKDF (reference sequence). V trimming: 3 bases; J trimming: 5 bases; junction bases outside the gene matches: 12. Here the CDR3 reads CATSREGLVNFDEQYV. The CDR3 nucleotides read TGTGCCACCAGCAGGGAGGGACTAGTCAATTTCGACGAGCAGTACGTC.

This chain links TRBV6-5 with TRBJ1-5, with a possible D match to TRBD1 (5 bases). This CDR3 region has 13 residues. Per the germline V gene, CDR1 is MNHEY and CDR2 is SVGAGI. V lost 6 bases, J lost 3 bases, and 9 bases lay in between. This CDR3 reads CASRGDNNQPQHF. CDR3 nucleotides: TGTGCCAGCAGAGGGGATAACAATCAGCCCCAGCATTTT.

This chain connects TRBV6-6 to TRBJ2-1; D call uncertain. Germline values: CDR1 MNHNY, CDR2 SVGAGI (reference sequence). Deletions cut 6 bases from V and 2 bases from J, with 11 bases between. The CDR3 consists of 14 residues. In nucleotides, the CDR3 is TGTGCCAGCAGAGTGGACGGAGCCTACAATGAGCAGTTCTTC. It specifies CASRVDGAYNEQFF.

This clone was detected a few times. V usage is TRBV7-2 and J usage is TRBJ2-1; D is unresolved. CDR1 and CDR2 from the germline V gene are SGHTA and FQGNSA. This CDR3 has 16 residues. V lost 0 bases and J 3 bases, leaving 12 bases between the germline ends. The chain's CDR3 is CASSLAGRKVYNEQFF. The CDR3 region has the DNA TGTGCCAGCAGCTTAGCGGGCCGGAAAGTCTACAATGAGCAGTTCTTC.

This clone was detected only a few times. This chain connects TRBV12-5 to TRBJ2-5; TRBD1 matches at 9 bases. CDR3 length: 13 amino acids. V gave up 7 bases and J gave up 5 bases; unmatched junction bases: 5. CDR1 and CDR2 (germline): LGHNT, FRNRAP. The CDR3 region is CASALQGAETQYF. The CDR3 nucleotides read TGTGCTAGTGCTCTACAGGGGGCTGAGACCCAGTACTTC.

The rearrangement links TRBV9 to TRBJ2-2; TRBD1 might be the D (5 bases). CDR1 SGDLS and CDR2 YYNGEE come from the germline V gene. This CDR3 spans 13 amino acids. Trimming left V 1 base short and J 7 bases short, with 8 bases between. The CDR3 reads CASSVQGYGELFF. The CDR3 nucleotides are TGTGCCAGCAGCGTACAGGGTTACGGGGAGCTGTTTTTT.

This chain links TRBV5-4 with TRBJ2-7; 8 bases fit TRBD2. Germline V gene data show CDR1 as SGHNT and CDR2 as YYREEE (reference sequence). The CDR3 totals 16 residues. The J segment lost 0 bases and the V segment lost 0 bases, leaving 5 bases of the junction unmatched. The CDR3 DNA reads TGTGCCAGCAGCTTGGATCCTAGCGGGTCCTCCTACGAGCAGTACTTC. It is translated as CASSLDPSGSSYEQYF.